A single sample is the source of the 26 T cell receptor beta chains below, sequenced in a study of molecular identifiers for immune sequencing clone quantification. MiXCR was run by TCRdb on the PCR reads, yielding one entry per CDR3 protein. The sample records about 640,000 distinct CDR3 sequences, just under 20% being singletons. Sequences were obtained from naive CD8+ T cells from blood, with Jurkat cell RNA spiked in. Sample subset: FACS-sorted CD8+CD4-CCR7+CD45RA+ naive T cells. These receptors were obtained from a human donor in good health. Some libraries in this study had Jurkat cell RNA spiked in.

V gene TRBV2 combines with J gene TRBJ2-7, with D possibly matching TRBD2 (6 bases). V gave up 10 bases and J gave up 2 bases, with 18 bases separating them. Germline loops: CDR1 SNHLY, CDR2 FYNNEI. CDR3 length: 14 residues. CDR3 residues: CAIQEGTPTYEQYF. The DNA of the CDR3 is TGTGCCATCCAAGAGGGGACTCCTACCTACGAGCAGTACTTC. Full variable domain (missing parts from reference TRBV2 and TRBJ2-7): EPEVTQTPSHQVTQMGQEVILRCVPISNHLYFYWYRQILGQKVEFLVSFYNNEISEKSEIFDDQFSVERPDGSNFTLKIRSTKLEDSAMYFCAIQEGTPTYEQYFGPGTRLTVT.

This clonotype was seen more than once but under ten times. The chain has TRBV29-1 and TRBJ2-2; 13 bases match TRBD2. Germline V lookup: CDR1 SQVTM, CDR2 ANQGSEA. The CDR3 has 15 amino acids. V dropped 6 bases and J dropped 6; count of bases not matched to a gene: 7. The CDR3 DNA is TGCAGCGTAGTCACTAGCGGGAGGGCCCCCGGGGAGCTGTTTTTT. Translated: CSVVTSGRAPGELFF.

Turning to this clonotype: Possible read error: a much larger clone is one base away. The chain has TRBV6-2 or TRBV6-3 and TRBJ2-7; 7 bases align to TRBD2. Losses at the gene ends were 11 bases for V and 5 bases for J; bases not matched to a gene: 9. CDR3 length: 12 amino acids. The germline gives CDR1 MNHEY, CDR2 SVGEGT. Here the CDR3 DNA reads TGTGCCGGCTGGGCGACTAGCCACGAGCAGTACTTC. This encodes CAGWATSHEQYF.

On this clonotype itself: No DNA is shown, since the ends of the CDR3 on it are uncertain; the CDR3 is the one TCRdb lists. The chain employs TRBV9 and TRBJ2-1; whether TRBD1, the table's D call, matches the DNA was not checked. The CDR3 length is 17 residues, termini included. The V gene's germline CDR1 is SGDLS and CDR2 YYNGEE. The CDR3 sequence: CASSVASGATQPDEQSF.

This clonotype was seen at least ten times. This chain uses TRBV7-9 with TRBJ1-4, with a possible D match to TRBD1 (5 bases). The CDR3 consists of 13 residues. Trimming stripped 6 bases from V and 8 bases from J, with 13 bases between. Germline CDR1 SEHNR, CDR2 FQNEAQ (reference sequence). CDR3 sequence (DNA): TGTGCCAGCAGGACGGGGCTGGTAGAAAAACTGTTTTTT. The encoded protein is CASRTGLVEKLFF. Complete variable domain (other parts from reference TRBV7-9 and TRBJ1-4): DTGVSQNPRHKITKRGQNVTFRCDPISEHNRLYWYRQTLGQGPEFLTYFQNEAQLEKSRLLSDRFSAERPKGSFSTLEIQRTEQGDSAMYLCASRTGLVEKLFFGSGTQLSVL.

This clonotype was seen many times. The V and J genes are TRBV30 and TRBJ1-1; the match to TRBD1 covers 8 bases. Germline CDR1 reads GTSNPN; CDR2 reads SVGIG (reference sequence). The CDR3 contains 14 residues. V lost 2 bases and J lost 4; bases outside the gene matches: 6. DNA for the CDR3: TGTGCCTGGAGTACCGGACAGGGTATCACTGAAGCTTTCTTT. It is translated as CAWSTGQGITEAFF.

This clonotype has ten or more counts. The rearrangement links TRBV6-1 to TRBJ2-7, with 9 bases lining up with TRBD2. Unmatched junction bases numbered 16, after V lost 7 bases and J lost 6 bases. The CDR3 is made up of 16 amino acids. Looked up from germline, CDR1 is MNHNS and CDR2 is SASEGT. CDR3 region: CASTKISGLALVEQYF. The CDR3 nucleotides read TGTGCCAGCACCAAGATAAGCGGACTAGCGTTGGTCGAGCAGTACTTC.

The chain uses TRBV19 and TRBJ1-6, with a possible D match to TRBD1 (6 bases). CDR3 size: 14 residues. Germline V gene data show CDR1 as LNHDA and CDR2 as SQIVND (reference sequence). The ends were cut back, 3 bases at V and 7 bases at J, with 10 bases in the middle. Here the CDR3 reads CASSMGQKNSPLHF. For the CDR3, the DNA is TGTGCCAGTAGTATGGGACAAAAAAATTCACCCCTCCACTTT.

This clonotype was detected ten times or more. This chain joins TRBV4-1 and TRBJ2-7, with D possibly TRBD2 on 7 matching bases. The CDR3 loop spans 16 amino acids. The germline CDR1 and CDR2 sequences are MGHRA and YSYEKL. With 1 base removed from V and 4 bases from J, the gap between germline ends came to 17 bases. The CDR3 bases are TGCGCCAGCAGCCAAGTGTCGGGGGGCGCAGGTTACGAGCAGTACTTC. This translates into CASSQVSGGAGYEQYF.

Only a few counts were recorded for this clonotype. The chain recombines TRBV27 with TRBJ1-4; the D is unclear. CDR3 length: 13 amino acids. Trimming took off 6 bases at V and 6 bases at J, with 11 bases between the two ends. Per germline, CDR1 MNHEY and CDR2 SMNVEV (reference sequence). The CDR3 DNA sequence: TGTGCCAGCAGGGGGATCTGGGATGAAAAACTGTTTTTT. It specifies CASRGIWDEKLFF. Supplemented by reference TRBV27 and TRBJ1-4, the full variable domain reads EAQVTQNPRYLITVTGKKLTVTCSQNMNHEYMSWYRQDPGLGLRQIYYSMNVEVTDKGDVPEGYKVSRKEKRNFPLILESPSPNQTSLYFCASRGIWDEKLFFGSGTQLSVL.

Many counts were recorded for this clonotype. The chain couples TRBV6-2 or TRBV6-3 to TRBJ2-3; TRBD2 is a possible D gene (6 bases). Trimming cost V 3 bases and J 0 bases, with 10 bases left between them. Germline CDR1 reads MNHEY; CDR2 reads SVGEGT. This CDR3 comprises 15 residues. The DNA of the CDR3 is TGTGCCAGCAGTTATGAGGCGGGGAGCACAGATACGCAGTATTTT. Its protein is CASSYEAGSTDTQYF.

CDR3 DNA sequence: TGTGCCAGCAGTGCCCCGAGGAACAGTCCTAATCAGCCCCAGCATTTT. Encoded protein: CASSAPRNSPNQPQHF. The rearrangement links TRBV6-1 to TRBJ1-5; D unresolved. The V gene lost 4 bases and the J gene lost 4 bases, with 17 bases spanning the gap. Germline V gives CDR1 MNHNS, CDR2 SASEGT. This CDR3 comprises 16 residues.

This clonotype has ten or more counts. The rearrangement uses TRBV19 and TRBJ2-6; maybe TRBD2 (5 bases). This CDR3 has 16 residues. V lost 3 bases, J lost 4 bases, and 13 bases lay in between. Germline CDR1 is LNHDA and CDR2 is SQIVND (reference sequence). In nucleotides, the CDR3 is TGTGCCAGTAGTATTCCCGGGGTGTCCGGGGCCAACGTCCTGACTTTC. Translated: CASSIPGVSGANVLTF.

In this sample, this clonotype turned up many times. This chain joins TRBV12-3 or TRBV12-4 and TRBJ2-3, with 8 bases that match TRBD2. After removal of 6 bases from V and 2 bases from J, the junction contained 7 bases not matched to a gene. This CDR3 is 15 amino acids long. This chain's CDR3 is CASSLLAVITDTQYF. The CDR3 region has the DNA TGTGCCAGCAGCCTACTAGCGGTTATCACAGATACGCAGTATTTT.

This clonotype was seen at least ten times. The chain links TRBV6-5 to TRBJ2-3, with unresolved D. CDR1 MNHEY and CDR2 SVGAGI come from the germline V gene. The CDR3 runs 15 residues. The V end lost 2 bases, the J end lost 0 bases, and 9 bases lay between the germline ends. The CDR3 bases are TGTGCCAGCAGTTACATTCCCGCTAGCACAGATACGCAGTATTTT. Residues: CASSYIPASTDTQYF.

A note on this clonotype: With a much larger clone just one base away, this may be a read error. The V gene is TRBV9, the J gene TRBJ2-6; D unclear. Germline-derived CDR1 and CDR2 are SGDLS and YYNGEE. This CDR3 region has 14 residues. CDR3 amino acids: CAGSEFSGANVLTF. The CDR3 bases are TGTGCCGGCAGCGAGTTCTCTGGGGCCAACGTCCTGACTTTC.

Comments on this clonotype: Since a much larger clone is just one base distant, this may be a read error. This chain links TRBV27 with TRBJ1-1, with D possibly matching TRBD1 (5 bases). This CDR3 spans 14 amino acids. Germline values: CDR1 MNHEY, CDR2 SMNVEV (reference sequence). CDR3 in DNA: TGTGCCAGCAGTTTCGCCCTCGACAGCACTGAATCTTTCTTT. Its protein is CASSFALDSTESFF.

This clonotype was seen ten or more times. V is TRBV7-9 and J is TRBJ2-5; 12 nucleotides line up with TRBD2. CDR1 and CDR2 (germline): SEHNR, FQNEAQ (reference sequence). CDR3 length: 15 amino acids. V lost 5 bases and J lost 5; bases outside the gene matches: 6. CDR3 in amino acids: CASSGLAGPLETQYF. As DNA, the CDR3 is TGTGCCAGCAGCGGACTAGCGGGGCCCCTTGAGACCCAGTACTTC.

The table lists this clonotype with a few counts. The chain is built from TRBV7-9 and TRBJ2-7; D is possibly TRBD1 or TRBD2 (6 bases each). Germline CDR1 reads SEHNR; CDR2 reads FQNEAQ (reference sequence). The length of the CDR3 is 14 residues. V lost 5 bases, J lost 4 bases, and 15 bases lay in between. The CDR3 here is CASSATGANYEQYF. The CDR3 nucleotides are TGTGCCAGCAGCGCCACGGGGGCAAATTACGAGCAGTACTTC.

This clonotype showed up many times. The chain joins TRBV20-1 to TRBJ2-7; possibly TRBD2 for D (6 bases). The V end lost 4 bases, the J end lost 0 bases, and 10 bases lay between the germline ends. The CDR3 has 13 amino acids. The germline V gene encodes CDR1 DFQATT and CDR2 SNEGSKA (reference sequence). CDR3 sequence (DNA): TGCAGTGCTAAAGGACTAATCTCCTACGAGCAGTACTTC. This codes for CSAKGLISYEQYF.

About this clonotype: This may arise from a read error, as a much more abundant clone is one base away. Without the conserved terminal phenylalanine or tryptophan, this CDR3 likely stems from a read error. This chain connects TRBV11-2 to TRBJ2-1, with TRBD2 matching over 12 bases. V was pared by 6 bases and J by 5 bases, with 8 bases of the junction left unmatched. CDR1 SGHAT and CDR2 FQNNGV come from the germline V gene. The length of the CDR3 is 16 residues. CDR3 region: CASRPLSSGRDNEQFS. Written as DNA, the CDR3 is TGTGCCAGCAGACCCCTGTCTAGCGGGAGGGACAATGAGCAGTTCTCC.

This clonotype was recorded many times. The genes are TRBV13 and TRBJ2-7, with D hard to call. Germline values: CDR1 PRHDT, CDR2 FYEKMQ (reference sequence). This CDR3 has 13 amino acids. Trimming cost V 5 bases and J 5 bases, with 13 bases left between them. CDR3 sequence reads: CASSPWNHHEQYF. The CDR3 bases are TGTGCCAGCAGCCCGTGGAACCACCACGAGCAGTACTTC.

This rearrangement joins TRBV29-1 to TRBJ2-1; TRBD2 matches 8 bases. In germline, CDR1 is SQVTM, CDR2 ANQGSEA. The length of the CDR3 is 16 residues. After removal of 2 bases from V and 9 bases from J, the junction contained 15 bases not matched to a gene. CDR3: CSVEWGGGHSRSEQFF. CDR3 nucleotide sequence: TGCAGCGTTGAATGGGGCGGGGGGCATTCACGGAGTGAGCAGTTCTTC.

This clonotype was found many times. V usage is TRBV29-1 and J usage is TRBJ2-3; the D call may be TRBD1 or TRBD2 (5 bases each). The CDR3 covers 14 residues. Trimming removed 4 bases from V and 2 bases from J, with 13 bases in between. Per the germline V gene, CDR1 is SQVTM and CDR2 is ANQGSEA. Written as DNA, the CDR3 is TGCAGCGTTGTGTCTCTGGGACCCACAGATACGCAGTATTTT. The encoded protein is CSVVSLGPTDTQYF.

Concerning this clonotype: A much larger clone is a single base away; this may be a read error. The chain carries TRBV12-5 and TRBJ2-1; 8 bases line up with TRBD2. Germline CDR1 is LGHNT and CDR2 is FRNRAP. The CDR3 length is 14 residues. Unmatched junction bases numbered 9, after V lost 5 bases and J lost 9 bases. The CDR3 DNA is TGTGCTAGTGGTCCCCCCGATCTAGCGGGTGAGCAGTTCTTC. Amino acid sequence: CASGPPDLAGEQFF.

Note on this clonotype: This may be a read error, as it is one base from a much larger clone. The rearrangement uses TRBV24-1 and TRBJ2-3; TRBD2 might be the D (6 bases). The V gene's germline CDR1 is KGHDR and CDR2 SFDVKD. The CDR3 is made up of 13 amino acids. The V gene lost 5 bases and the J gene lost 3 bases, with 8 bases spanning the gap. The CDR3 spells CATSVGRTDTQYF. The CDR3 nucleotides are TGTGCCACCAGTGTAGGGAGGACAGATACGCAGTATTTT.